The source of this T cell receptor beta chain is a study of T cells after posttransplantation cyclophosphamide (dated by TCRdb to the mid-2010s). A note on the overall study: Using TRB sequencing, the study followed how the T cell repertoire rebuilt after myeloablative bone marrow transplantation with posttransplantation cyclophosphamide given as GVHD prophylaxis. Samples from around 40 PTCy-treated patients and roughly 17 related bone marrow donors of those patients were subjected to antigen receptor sequencing. TRB sequencing was performed on blood from all 35 or so PTCy patients with 1-year posttransplant specimens. TRB sequencing was also done on up to 3 additional blood samples from 2 to 5.2 years after transplant in 3 patients, and on pretransplant blood from several patients. TRA and TRB clonality were tightly correlated in eight to ten samples, so subsequent TCR analyses focused on TRB only. Public TRB sequences were compared against a database of over 3,000 sequences linked to responses to pathogens, tumor antigens, self-antigens and alloantigens. Results and caveats for the whole study, not just this receptor: Donor-recipient similarity was low at 1-2 months but rose over the first year, and later blood repertoires were often dominated by donor CD8+ memory clones. Across 35 to 55 patients, TRB clonality was highly associated with recipient CMV seropositivity and CMV reactivation, and diversity in PTCy patients was similar to diversity in CNI/methotrexate controls. The TRB repertoires of T cells infiltrating skin or GI tract showed only limited overlap with the TRB repertoires of T cells in blood.

Peripheral blood samples were provided by related bone marrow donors on the day of marrow donation. Mononuclear cells from peripheral blood and bone marrow were separated by Ficoll-Hypaque density centrifugation and then cryopreserved. Genomic DNA was the input for TRB sequencing, which was run either with the immunoSEQ assay at survey resolution or with the hsTCRB kit. The authors processed their data as follows. The immunoSEQ software was used for initial read processing, and the LymphoSeq R package was used for repertoire analyses. For each TRB dataset, clonality was calculated as 1 minus normalized Shannon entropy, and the Gini coefficient was computed as well. Phenotypes of unsorted samples were inferred by mapping TRB sequences from sorted subsets of the recipient or donor onto unsorted samples of the same recipient. Drawn from immuneACCESS, this table holds only the in-frame rearrangements with V and J called that TCRdb kept. Clones are partly lost; checked studies trace under half to an unresolved V gene and leave the rest unexplained. Clonal size and the V and J genes are those of that table, whereas D and trimming came from the DNA. The sample profile shows about 52,000 clones; roughly 92% of them were found once. In total, the top ten clones hold 2.9% of the sample.

Worth noting for this clone: Its antigen is currently not known. No base quality values were provided; no much bigger clone lies one nucleotide off.

From the germline V gene (reference sequence), CDR1 is LNHDA and CDR2 is SQIVND. Its CDR3 holds 17 amino acids, cysteine through phenylalanine. Only the CDR3 part of the read is kept: 51 bases, read in frame from the first base. V loses 7 bases of germline sequence and J loses 0 bases, and the interval between the two ends is 21 bases. Recombination connected TRBV19 to TRBJ1-1, with no reliable assignment of the D segment. This clonotype originated in a woman aged 25 to 39 in good health and a related stem cell transplant donor. The specimen was PBMCs. The CDR3 is CASTSIEDSPMNTEAFF. The DNA sequence is TGTGCCAGTACCAGTATAGAGGACTCACCTATGAACACTGAAGCTTTCTTT.